The T cell receptor (beta chain) described here comes from a study of graft-versus-host responses after intestinal transplantation. Overall study: In this cohort, recipients had multivisceral, liver-intestinal, or isolated intestinal transplants. All recipients got anti-thymocyte globulin induction, then tacrolimus and steroids for roughly three years.

Study-wide findings and caveats: GvH clones appeared in recipient marrow, some first in ileum or blood. Allograft graft-versus-host to host-versus-graft clonal ratios ran high in patients with graft-donor T cell macrochimerism.

The V gene lost 10 bases and the J gene lost 0 bases, with 10 bases spanning the gap. The germline V gene has CDR1 ENHRY and CDR2 SYGVKD. The CDR3 runs to 13 residues. This table comes from immunoSEQ multiplex PCR, and its TCRdb copy is limited to in-frame clones, with some not included. This sample yields 85,000 to 90,000 clones, of which more than 85% are seen a single time; approximately 0.3% belongs to the top ten. For this clone: Its antigen remains unidentified.

This TCR derives from a human donor who was the organ donor for an intestinal transplant. Material: unstimulated CD4+ T cells sorted from spleen or lymph node cells, obtained before transplant. The rearrangement uses TRBV10-3 and TRBJ1-3; D remains unclear. The CDR3: CATTPDSGNTIYF. Written as DNA, the CDR3 is TGTGCCACCACACCTGACTCTGGAAACACCATATATTTT.